This paragraph covers one T cell receptor beta chain sequence. This clonotype was picked up many times. Its antigen has not been determined. No base qualities exist here, and no much larger clone lies one base off it. CDR1 and CDR2 are read off the germline V gene as MDHEN and SYDVKM. There are 14 amino acids in the CDR3, from cysteine to phenylalanine inclusive. This entry keeps only the CDR3 DNA: 42 bases, framed from base 1. V gives up 3 bases and J gives up 6 bases, and the segment between their germline ends measures 9 bases. This entry is derived from a study of CD8 T cells in ankylosing spondylitis (dated by TCRdb to about 2017). For the study in its entirety: To find TCR variants linked to disease, the study profiled T cell receptor beta repertoires in ankylosing spondylitis patients and healthy donors. The full study cohort comprised 20 to 30 ankylosing spondylitis patients and 85 to 120 healthy donors. Peripheral blood was sampled, and synovial fluid was also collected from ankylosing spondylitis patients.

TCRdb shows the sequencer as Illumina HiSeq 2500. Quantitative 5'-RACE with molecular barcodes was the method used to prepare the TCR beta libraries. From the authors' description of their analysis: A new computational method based on a probabilistic model of VDJ rearrangement was used to identify disease-linked TCR variants. TCRdb redid the processing of the public reads, applying fastp at Q25 and MiXCR, and retained in-frame beta chains. Entries that share a CDR3 protein sequence are merged under the most common genes and DNA. The V and J calls were not made by the authors but by TCRdb's processing. In this sample the table shows some 150,000 distinct CDR3 sequences, about 10% of which occur a single time. The top ten hold 4.1% of the sample. General study outcomes and caveats: The disease-linked clones had a CD8+ phenotype and were found at relatively low frequencies in peripheral blood. Blood from ankylosing spondylitis patients appeared to be characterized by a TCR beta motif made up of about 8 highly homologous amino acid variants. Significant enrichment of the disease-linked clones was reported in matched synovial fluid samples from ankylosing spondylitis patients. Some TCR beta motif variants had previously been reported in synovial fluid and blood of reactive arthritis patients, which suggested common disease-initiation mechanisms.

Sample: blood, either unsorted or a sorted T cell fraction (not recorded which). This clonotype originated in a female donor with ankylosing spondylitis or in good health (not recorded which). Recombination joined TRBV28 with TRBJ1-6, with an unclear D gene assignment. The CDR3 protein: CASSFPLGNSPLHF. The DNA sequence is as follows: TGTGCCAGCAGTTTCCCTCTTGGTAATTCACCCCTCCACTTT.